These T cell receptor beta chains were read from a single sample in a study of blood T cell repertoires in COVID-19. Profiling relied on immunoSEQ multiplex PCR, and the TCRdb table lists in-frame clones only, not all of them. The table has about 270,000 clones, roughly 88% seen once. Material: PBMCs or T cells enriched from blood (not recorded which). These receptors came from a woman between 40 and 55 years old with acute COVID-19. The CDR3 runs from the conserved cysteine through the conserved F or W. The D gene is left open where the match is weak. The size of a clone is reported for some rows only, either as once, few or many, or as a class for expanded clones.

D gene | J gene | clone size | V gene | CDR3 protein | CDR3 DNA
TRBD2 | TRBJ2-1 | . | TRBV19 | CASSIQLAGPSSYNEQFF | TGTGCCAGTAGTATTCAACTAGCGGGCCCGAGCTCCTACAATGAGCAGTTCTTC
. | TRBJ2-7 | . | TRBV11-2 | CASSLFQGGSYEQYF | TGTGCCAGCAGCTTATTTCAAGGGGGCTCCTACGAGCAGTACTTC
. | TRBJ1-2 | . | TRBV27 | CASSSNLREDGYTF | TGTGCCAGCAGTTCAAATCTCAGGGAGGATGGCTACACCTTC
. | TRBJ1-1 | . | TRBV27 | CASSRSGVNTEAFF | TGTGCCAGCAGTCGGTCGGGGGTGAACACTGAAGCTTTCTTT
. | TRBJ2-2 | . | TRBV19 | CASSTPRGVESTGELFF | TGTGCCAGTAGTACCCCCCGCGGGGTTGAATCCACCGGGGAGCTGTTTTTT
. | TRBJ2-1 | . | TRBV7-3 | CASSLSRGAANEQFF | TGTGCCAGCAGCTTAAGCCGGGGGGCGGCCAATGAGCAGTTCTTC
. | TRBJ1-4 | . | TRBV4-1 | CASSQRQVWNEKLFF | TGCGCCAGCAGCCAGAGACAGGTCTGGAATGAAAAACTGTTTTTT
TRBD1 | TRBJ1-3 | . | TRBV25-1 | CASRGTGLDTIYF | TGTGCCAGCCGCGGGACAGGGTTGGACACCATATATTTT
. | TRBJ2-1 | . | TRBV30 | CAWSINVANNEQFF | TGTGCCTGGAGTATCAATGTCGCGAACAATGAGCAGTTCTTC
TRBD2 | TRBJ2-3 | once | TRBV20-1 | CSASRDSGGAALQYF | TGCAGTGCTAGTCGGGATAGCGGGGGGGCAGCCTTGCAGTATTTT
. | TRBJ1-3 | . | TRBV5-4 | CASSLQGYSGNTIYF | TGTGCCAGCAGCCTACAGGGTTACTCTGGAAACACCATATATTTT
TRBD1 | TRBJ2-2 | . | TRBV4-3 | CASSQQTGGAGTGELFF | TGCGCCAGCAGCCAACAAACAGGGGGCGCGGGGACCGGGGAGCTGTTTTTT
TRBD2 | TRBJ2-5 | . | TRBV28 | CARSGGGTFQETQYF | TGTGCCCGCAGCGGGGGGGGGACATTCCAAGAGACCCAGTACTTC
. | TRBJ1-2 | . | TRBV19 | CASSIGLGYTF | TGTGCCAGTAGTATCGGGTTGGGCTACACCTTC
. | TRBJ2-4 | . | TRBV13 | CASSSSSDKNIQYF | TGTGCCAGCAGCTCTTCAAGCGACAAAAACATTCAGTACTTC
TRBD2 | TRBJ2-1 | once | TRBV6-1 | CASSELAGALVDEQFF | TGTGCCAGCAGTGAATTAGCGGGGGCCCTCGTGGATGAGCAGTTCTTC
TRBD1 | TRBJ1-2 | . | TRBV29-1 | CSVEGQGHGYTF | TGCAGCGTTGAGGGACAGGGCCATGGCTACACCTTC
. | TRBJ1-5 | . | TRBV27 | CASQQGAGAYSNQPQHF | TGTGCCAGTCAACAAGGGGCGGGGGCCTATAGCAATCAGCCCCAGCATTTT
. | TRBJ1-4 | . | TRBV13 | CASSLAPQEKLFF | TGTGCCAGCAGCTTAGCCCCCCAAGAAAAACTGTTTTTT
. | TRBJ2-1 | . | TRBV9 | CASSSPGRAEQFF | TGTGCCAGCAGCTCCCCGGGAAGGGCTGAGCAGTTCTTC
. | TRBJ1-1 | . | TRBV19 | CASSFRQTARTEAFF | TGTGCCAGTAGTTTCAGACAGACGGCACGCACTGAAGCTTTCTTT
TRBD1 | TRBJ2-3 | once | TRBV7-2 | CASSYRQGLLADTQYF | TGTGCCAGCAGCTATCGACAGGGTCTCCTCGCAGATACGCAGTATTTT
TRBD1 | TRBJ1-1 | . | TRBV7-2 | CASSPRTGPRGTEAFF | TGTGCCAGCAGCCCTCGGACAGGGCCCAGGGGCACTGAAGCTTTCTTT
TRBD2 | TRBJ2-2 | . | TRBV5-4 | CASSLAPLAGAWTGELFF | TGTGCCAGCAGCTTGGCCCCGCTAGCGGGGGCCTGGACCGGGGAGCTGTTTTTT
TRBD2 | TRBJ2-5 | . | TRBV19 | CASSIGRQRGQQETQYF | TGTGCCAGTAGTATCGGGCGGCAGCGGGGGCAACAAGAGACCCAGTACTTC
. | TRBJ1-5 | . | TRBV7-6 | CASSLVGGFNQPQHF | TGTGCCAGCAGCTTAGTGGGGGGGTTCAATCAGCCCCAGCATTTT
TRBD1 | TRBJ2-3 | . | TRBV24-1 | CATSDSDRVWDTQYF | TGTGCCACCAGTGACTCCGACAGGGTTTGGGATACGCAGTATTTT
TRBD1 | TRBJ1-1 | . | TRBV10-3 | CAISGAGTGGRSTEAFF | TGTGCCATCAGTGGAGCCGGGACAGGGGGTCGTAGCACTGAAGCTTTCTTT
. | TRBJ2-7 | . | TRBV27 | CASSLFSQGRAEQYF | TGTGCCAGCAGTTTATTTTCCCAGGGTAGGGCCGAGCAGTACTTC
. | TRBJ2-1 | . | TRBV14 | CASSQDDGSWYNEQFF | TGTGCCAGCAGCCAAGACGACGGGAGCTGGTACAATGAGCAGTTCTTC
. | TRBJ1-3 | . | TRBV3-1/TRBV3-2 | CASSPGGGNTIYF | TGTGCCAGCAGTCCCGGCGGGGGAAACACCATATATTTT
. | TRBJ1-6 | . | TRBV14 | CASSPYTSYNSPLHF | TGTGCCAGCAGCCCGTACACCTCCTATAATTCACCCCTCCACTTT
. | TRBJ1-6 | . | TRBV30 | CAWTEQGGLSPLHF | TGTGCCTGGACTGAGCAGGGAGGTCTCTCACCCCTCCACTTT
TRBD1 | TRBJ2-5 | . | TRBV11-2 | CASSPQGAPGETQYF | TGTGCCAGCAGTCCTCAGGGGGCGCCGGGAGAGACCCAGTACTTC
. | TRBJ2-7 | . | TRBV6-1 | CASSEFTYEQYF | TGTGCCAGCAGTGAATTTACCTACGAGCAGTACTTC
. | TRBJ1-5 | . | TRBV7-2 | CASSLEAQGSQPQHF | TGTGCCAGCAGCTTAGAGGCCCAGGGGTCTCAGCCCCAGCATTTT
TRBD1 | TRBJ1-1 | . | TRBV7-9 | CASSQIQGVDTEAFF | TGTGCCAGCAGCCAGATACAGGGGGTCGACACTGAAGCTTTCTTT
TRBD1 | TRBJ1-5 | . | TRBV18 | CASSPPGQGSQPQHF | TGTGCCAGCTCACCACCGGGACAGGGTTCACAGCCCCAGCATTTT
TRBD2 | TRBJ2-3 | . | TRBV7-8 | CASSLAWAGGQDTQYF | TGTGCCAGCAGCTTAGCGTGGGCGGGAGGGCAAGATACGCAGTATTTT
. | TRBJ1-6 | few | TRBV3-1/TRBV3-2 | CASSHGGGSPLHF | TGTGCCAGCAGCCATGGTGGGGGGTCACCCCTCCACTTT
. | TRBJ2-1 | . | TRBV14 | CASSQVRGASYNEQFF | TGTGCCAGCAGCCAAGTACGCGGGGCCTCCTACAATGAGCAGTTCTTC
TRBD1 | TRBJ1-2 | . | TRBV30 | CAWSDRGLGGYGYTF | TGTGCCTGGAGCGACAGGGGGCTGGGTGGCTATGGCTACACCTTC
. | TRBJ2-6 | . | TRBV3-1/TRBV3-2 | CASSQNSYSGANVLTF | TGTGCCAGCAGCCAAAACAGTTACTCTGGGGCCAACGTCCTGACTTTC
TRBD1 | TRBJ2-1 | . | TRBV6-1 | CASSDLGQGLNEQFF | TGTGCCAGCAGTGATTTGGGACAGGGACTCAATGAGCAGTTCTTC
. | TRBJ1-3 | . | TRBV5-4 | CASSLSAGNTIYF | TGTGCCAGCAGCTTGAGCGCCGGAAACACCATATATTTT
TRBD2 | TRBJ2-1 | . | TRBV6-1 | CASSEGTSGYNEQFF | TGTGCCAGCAGTGAAGGGACTAGCGGATACAATGAGCAGTTCTTC
. | TRBJ1-4 | . | TRBV19 | CASSMSGVGEKLFF | TGTGCCAGTAGTATGTCCGGGGTGGGGGAAAAACTGTTTTTT
TRBD1 | TRBJ1-6 | . | TRBV7-9 | CASRGTENRSPLHF | TGTGCCAGCAGGGGGACAGAGAATAGATCACCCCTCCACTTT